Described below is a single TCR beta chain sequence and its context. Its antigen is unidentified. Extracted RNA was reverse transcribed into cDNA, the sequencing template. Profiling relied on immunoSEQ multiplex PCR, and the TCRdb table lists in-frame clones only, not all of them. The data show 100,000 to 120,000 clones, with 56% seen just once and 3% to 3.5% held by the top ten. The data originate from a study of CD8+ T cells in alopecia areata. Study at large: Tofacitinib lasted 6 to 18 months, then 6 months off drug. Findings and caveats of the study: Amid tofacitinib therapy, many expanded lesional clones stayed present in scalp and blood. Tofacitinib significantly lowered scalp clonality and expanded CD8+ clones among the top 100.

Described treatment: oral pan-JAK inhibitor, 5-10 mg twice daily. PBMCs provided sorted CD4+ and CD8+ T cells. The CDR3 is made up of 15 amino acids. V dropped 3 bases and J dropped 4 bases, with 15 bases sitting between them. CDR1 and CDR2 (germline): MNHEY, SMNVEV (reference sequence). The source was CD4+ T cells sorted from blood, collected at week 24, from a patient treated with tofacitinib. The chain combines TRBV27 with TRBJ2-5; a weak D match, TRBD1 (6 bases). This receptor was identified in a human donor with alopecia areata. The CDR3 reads CASSFIGGSGETQYF. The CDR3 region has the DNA TGTGCCAGCAGTTTTATAGGGGGATCGGGAGAGACCCAGTACTTC.